Below, one TCR beta chain is given with its context. Its target is unknown. Per the germline V gene, CDR1 is WNHNN and CDR2 is SYGVQD (reference sequence). The CDR3 is made up of 13 amino acids. The J segment lost 4 bases and the V segment lost 8 bases, leaving 3 bases of the junction unmatched. This entry comes from a study of T cell responses to AZD1222 COVID-19 vaccine. Background on the study: Pooled in the analysis were second doses at about 4 or about 12 weeks. Study-level points and caveats: Seropositive AZD1222 recipients at baseline numbered only 6 or 7.

The data were produced by immunoSEQ multiplex PCR, yet TCRdb's version contains in-frame clones alone and is incomplete. The sample has about 150,000 clones, 75% to 95% seen once. The starting material was peripheral blood, obtained on day 0 of AZD1222 vaccination. The chain employs TRBV10-1 and TRBJ2-3, with 10 bases matching TRBD1. This clonotype was obtained from an adult in good health. CDR3 residues: CASRGQGADTQYF. In DNA, the CDR3 is TGCGCCAGCCGCGGACAGGGGGCAGATACGCAGTATTTT.